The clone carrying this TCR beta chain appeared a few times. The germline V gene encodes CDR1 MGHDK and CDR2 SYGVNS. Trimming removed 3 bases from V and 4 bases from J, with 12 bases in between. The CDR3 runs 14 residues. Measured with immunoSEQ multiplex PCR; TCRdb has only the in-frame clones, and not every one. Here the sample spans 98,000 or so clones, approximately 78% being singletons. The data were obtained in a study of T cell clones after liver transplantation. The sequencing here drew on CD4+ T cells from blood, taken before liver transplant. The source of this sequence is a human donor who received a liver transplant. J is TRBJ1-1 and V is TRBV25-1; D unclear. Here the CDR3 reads CASSDLKDPTEAFF. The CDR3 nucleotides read TGTGCCAGCAGTGATCTTAAGGATCCCACTGAAGCTTTCTTT.